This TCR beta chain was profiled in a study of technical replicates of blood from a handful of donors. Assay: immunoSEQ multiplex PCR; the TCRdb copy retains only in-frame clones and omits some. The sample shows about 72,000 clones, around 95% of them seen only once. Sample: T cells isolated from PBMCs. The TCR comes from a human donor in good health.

CDR3 region: CSASRDTNYGYTF. For the CDR3, the DNA is TGCAGCGCGAGCCGGGACACAAACTATGGCTACACCTTC. The genes are TRBV29-1 and TRBJ1-2; D may be TRBD1 (6 bases). V lost 7 bases, J lost 2 bases, and 14 bases lay in between. Germline values: CDR1 SQVTM, CDR2 ANQGSEA. This CDR3 is 13 amino acids long.